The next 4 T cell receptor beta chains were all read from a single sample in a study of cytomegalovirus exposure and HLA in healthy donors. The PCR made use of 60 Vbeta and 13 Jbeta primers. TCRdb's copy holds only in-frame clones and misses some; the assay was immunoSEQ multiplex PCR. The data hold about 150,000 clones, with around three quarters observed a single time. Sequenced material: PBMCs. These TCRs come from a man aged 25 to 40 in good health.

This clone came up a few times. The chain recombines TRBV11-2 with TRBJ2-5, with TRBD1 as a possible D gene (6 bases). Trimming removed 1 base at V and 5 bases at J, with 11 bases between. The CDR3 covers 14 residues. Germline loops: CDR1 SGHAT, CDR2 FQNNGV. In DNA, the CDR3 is TGTGCCAGCAGCTTAGCCGTGAGGGGGGAGACCCAGTACTTC. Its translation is CASSLAVRGETQYF.

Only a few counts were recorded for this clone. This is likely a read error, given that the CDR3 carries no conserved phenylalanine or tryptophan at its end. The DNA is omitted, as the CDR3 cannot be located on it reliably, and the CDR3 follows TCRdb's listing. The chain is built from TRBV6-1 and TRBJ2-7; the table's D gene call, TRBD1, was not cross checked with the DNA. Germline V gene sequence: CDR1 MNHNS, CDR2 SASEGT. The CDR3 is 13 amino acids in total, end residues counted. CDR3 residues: CASSDPGRSSLLR.

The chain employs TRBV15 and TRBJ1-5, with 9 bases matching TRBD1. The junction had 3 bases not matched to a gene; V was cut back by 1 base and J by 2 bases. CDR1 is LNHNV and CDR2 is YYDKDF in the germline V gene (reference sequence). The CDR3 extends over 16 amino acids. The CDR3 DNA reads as TGTGCCACCAGCAGAGTCCGGACAGGGGGCAATCAGCCCCAGCATTTT. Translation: CATSRVRTGGNQPQHF.

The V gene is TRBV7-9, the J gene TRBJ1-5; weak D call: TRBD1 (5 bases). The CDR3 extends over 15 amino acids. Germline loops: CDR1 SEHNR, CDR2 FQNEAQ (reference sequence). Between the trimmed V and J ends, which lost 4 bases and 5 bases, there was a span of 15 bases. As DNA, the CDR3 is TGTGCCAGCAGCTGGGGCGCAGGGATCGATCAGCCCCAGCATTTT. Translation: CASSWGAGIDQPQHF.